These 24 T cell receptor beta chains came from one sample sequenced in a study of tumor-infiltrating lymphocytes in localized non-small cell lung cancer. Repertoires were generated with immunoSEQ multiplex PCR, while TCRdb's copy carries only in-frame clones and drops some. Of some 3,600 clones listed, around 60% were seen once; the top ten hold 10% to 15%. The specimen was uninvolved lung tissue not adjacent to the tumor. These receptors were obtained from a human donor with non-small cell lung cancer.

This clone was observed a handful of times. The chain links TRBV27 to TRBJ1-5, with D unclear. The germline CDR1 and CDR2 sequences are MNHEY and SMNVEV (reference sequence). Deletions cut 8 bases from V and 9 bases from J, with 17 bases between. The length of the CDR3 is 13 residues. CDR3 sequence: CASSVDPIRPQHF. CDR3 coding DNA: TGTGCCAGCTCCGTGGACCCCATCAGGCCCCAGCATTTT.

The V call is TRBV2, the J call TRBJ1-5, with D hard to call. V was clipped by 3 bases and J by 7 bases, with 13 bases between them. Germline loops: CDR1 SNHLY, CDR2 FYNNEI. CDR3 length equals 14 residues. The CDR3 loop is CASSDVLWEQPQHF. The CDR3 DNA is TGTGCCAGCAGTGACGTTTTATGGGAGCAGCCCCAGCATTTT.

The CDR3 DNA reads as TGTGCCACGGAACAAGATACGCAGTATTTT. It is translated as CATEQDTQYF. This chain uses TRBV25-1 with TRBJ2-3; D is ambiguous. Germline CDR1 MGHDK, CDR2 SYGVNS. There are 10 residues in the CDR3. Deletions cut 10 bases from V and 5 bases from J, with 7 bases between.

The genes are TRBV9 and TRBJ1-1; 10 nucleotides match TRBD1. The germline V gene encodes CDR1 SGDLS and CDR2 YYNGEE. Unmatched junction bases numbered 8, after V lost 3 bases and J lost 3 bases. CDR3 size: 16 residues. Here the CDR3 reads CASSAGQGGWDTEAFF. The CDR3 coding sequence is TGTGCCAGCAGCGCCGGACAGGGGGGTTGGGACACTGAAGCTTTCTTT.

A single count supports this clone. This chain uses TRBV29-1 with TRBJ2-7; maybe TRBD2 (6 bases). Germline CDR1 reads SQVTM; CDR2 reads ANQGSEA. The V gene lost 0 bases and the J gene lost 1 base, with 10 bases spanning the gap. CDR3 length: 14 residues. The CDR3 here is CSVEDREKSYEQYF. CDR3 bases: TGCAGCGTTGAAGATCGGGAGAAGTCCTACGAGCAGTACTTC.

The chain links TRBV11-1 to TRBJ1-2; TRBD1 matches at 7 bases. The CDR3 totals 13 residues. The germline gives CDR1 SGHAT, CDR2 FQDESV (reference sequence). The J segment lost 11 bases and the V segment lost 5 bases, leaving 11 bases of the junction unmatched. CDR3 DNA sequence: TGTGCCAGCAGCCCCGGCGTCTTACAGGGGTACACCTTC. This gives the protein CASSPGVLQGYTF.

In DNA form, the CDR3 reads TGTGCCAGTAGTGTCGGACTAGCGGGGGCCGATACGCAGTATTTT. The encoded protein is CASSVGLAGADTQYF. The rearrangement links TRBV19 to TRBJ2-3, with 13 nucleotides matching TRBD2. Germline V gene data show CDR1 as LNHDA and CDR2 as SQIVND (reference sequence). V shed 5 bases and J 6 bases; nucleotides not matched to a gene: 5. The CDR3 runs to 15 residues.

This clone is medium-sized in the sample. The chain carries TRBV11-2 and TRBJ2-5; no definite D call. This CDR3 contains 14 residues. The ends were cut back, 0 bases at V and 5 bases at J, with 10 bases in the middle. Germline assignment: CDR1 SGHAT and CDR2 FQNNGV. The CDR3 DNA sequence: TGTGCCAGCAGCTTAGAGCGGACCATGGAGACCCAGTACTTC. Its translation is CASSLERTMETQYF.

The chain is built from TRBV9 and TRBJ1-2, with 7 positions matching TRBD1. V lost 6 bases, J lost 3 bases, and 8 bases stayed unmatched. This CDR3 is 14 amino acids long. Germline V gene lookup returns CDR1 SGDLS and CDR2 YYNGEE. The CDR3 nucleotides are TGTGCCAGCAACACAGGGGAGGTACACTATGGCTACACCTTC. This encodes CASNTGEVHYGYTF.

This sequence joins TRBV2 and TRBJ1-5; no clear D. Trimming pared 9 bases from V and 5 bases from J, leaving 20 bases between. CDR1 is SNHLY and CDR2 is FYNNEI in the germline V gene. The CDR3 has 15 residues. The CDR3 region has the DNA TGTGCCAGTAGGCAATTTAACGTCTGGGATCAGCCCCAGCATTTT. This gives the protein CASRQFNVWDQPQHF.

The chain recombines TRBV5-1 with TRBJ2-5; 7 bases agree with TRBD1. CDR1 is SGHRS, CDR2 YFSETQ, per germline. Trimming at V came to 3 bases and at J to 1 base, leaving 3 bases not matched to a gene. The length of the CDR3 is 14 residues. This CDR3 is CASSSGQPQETQYF. The CDR3 nucleotides are TGCGCCAGCAGCTCGGGACAGCCCCAAGAGACCCAGTACTTC.

The rearrangement links TRBV5-4 to TRBJ2-5; a possible D gene is TRBD2 (6 bases). This CDR3 spans 15 amino acids. Germline V gene data show CDR1 as SGHNT and CDR2 as YYREEE (reference sequence). Trimming took 4 bases from V and 5 from J, leaving 18 bases between them. CDR3 DNA: TGTGCCAGCAGCCCAATGGGACTTGAGGGCGAGACCCAGTACTTC. Protein: CASSPMGLEGETQYF.

The rearrangement uses TRBV27 and TRBJ1-2; no clear D. V lost 4 bases, J lost 8 bases, and 14 bases lay in between. Germline CDR1 reads MNHEY; CDR2 reads SMNVEV (reference sequence). The CDR3 has 13 residues. The CDR3 DNA follows: TGTGCCAGCAGTTGGAGAATCTCTCAAGGCTACACCTTC. It yields the protein CASSWRISQGYTF.

CDR3 nucleotides: TGCGCCAGCAGCTTGGCCGTGGGGTTGGGCTACGAGCAGTACTTC. It specifies CASSLAVGLGYEQYF. The chain links TRBV5-1 to TRBJ2-7; D gene uncertain. The CDR3 is 15 amino acids. Trimming removed 0 bases at V and 3 bases at J, with 13 bases between. Germline assignment: CDR1 SGHRS and CDR2 YFSETQ.

The chain links TRBV30 to TRBJ2-2; D remains unclear. V lost 2 bases, J lost 8 bases, and 9 bases lay in between. The CDR3 consists of 12 residues. Germline CDR1 is GTSNPN and CDR2 is SVGIG (reference sequence). CDR3 DNA sequence: TGTGCCTGGAGTCCAGGTACTGGGGAGCTGTTTTTT. This codes for CAWSPGTGELFF. The full variable domain, completed using reference TRBV30 and TRBJ2-2, is SQTIHQWPATLVQPVGSPLSLECTVEGTSNPNLYWYRQAAGRGLQLLFYSVGIGQISSEVPQNLSASRPQDRQFILSSKKLLLSDSGFYLCAWSPGTGELFFGEGSRLTVL.

The CDR3 DNA follows: TGTGCCTGGAGTAATAGCGGGACGCAGTATTTT. Protein product: CAWSNSGTQYF. V and J are TRBV30 and TRBJ2-3; 7 nucleotides agree with TRBD2. CDR3 length: 11 amino acids. Germline-derived CDR1 and CDR2 are GTSNPN and SVGIG (reference sequence). V was clipped by 2 bases and J by 9 bases; unmatched bases: 2.

This clone was found a few times. V gene TRBV15 combines with J gene TRBJ2-4, with D maybe TRBD1 (8 bases). The CDR3 length is 14 residues. The germline V and J ends were trimmed by 7 bases and 9 bases, with 19 bases remaining between them. Germline V gene lookup returns CDR1 LNHNV and CDR2 YYDKDF (reference sequence). The CDR3: CATTPDREGSIQYF. The CDR3 region has the DNA TGTGCCACCACTCCGGACAGGGAGGGGAGCATTCAGTACTTC. Filled out from reference TRBV15 and TRBJ2-4, the complete variable domain reads DAMVIQNPRYQVTQFGKPVTLSCSQTLNHNVMYWYQQKSSQAPKLLFHYYDKDFNNEADTPDNFQSRRPNTSFCFLDIRSPGLGDTAMYLCATTPDREGSIQYFGAGTRLSVL.

The J gene is TRBJ2-3, the V gene TRBV9; 7 bases map to TRBD2. The CDR3 loop spans 15 amino acids. V lost 3 bases to trimming and J lost 0 bases; unmatched junction nucleotides: 4. The germline gives CDR1 SGDLS, CDR2 YYNGEE. CDR3 protein: CASSGGGPSTDTQYF. The CDR3 coding sequence is TGTGCCAGCAGCGGGGGGGGTCCTAGCACAGATACGCAGTATTTT.

This sequence joins TRBV28 and TRBJ1-2, with TRBD1 matching over 9 bases. V shed 7 bases and J 4 bases; nucleotides not matched to a gene: 13. The germline V gene encodes CDR1 MDHEN and CDR2 SYDVKM. This CDR3 has 16 amino acids. CDR3: CASMGQGNTGSYGYTF. CDR3 sequence (DNA): TGTGCCAGCATGGGACAGGGTAACACAGGCAGCTATGGCTACACCTTC.

The rearrangement uses TRBV7-2 and TRBJ1-1; D unclear. The CDR3 loop spans 14 amino acids. V shed 0 bases and J shed 0 bases, with 5 bases lying between them. From germline, CDR1 is SGHTA and CDR2 FQGNSA. CDR3 DNA: TGTGCCAGCAGCTTAGCTTTCGTGAACACTGAAGCTTTCTTT. Translating it yields CASSLAFVNTEAFF.

The chain carries TRBV27 and TRBJ1-1; the match to TRBD1 covers 8 bases. CDR3 size: 15 residues. V trimming: 5 bases; J trimming: 1 base; junction bases outside the gene matches: 6. In germline, CDR1 is MNHEY, CDR2 SMNVEV (reference sequence). In DNA form, the CDR3 reads TGTGCCAGCAGTCCCGGACAGGGTAAGAACACTGAAGCTTTCTTT. Translation gives CASSPGQGKNTEAFF.

V is TRBV27 and J is TRBJ2-7, with 7 bases identical to TRBD1. Per the germline V gene, CDR1 is MNHEY and CDR2 is SMNVEV (reference sequence). The CDR3 runs 13 residues. The V segment lost 5 bases and the J segment 3 bases; nucleotides outside the gene matches: 4. This CDR3 is CASSMGQNYEQYF. The CDR3 DNA sequence: TGTGCCAGCAGTATGGGACAGAACTACGAGCAGTACTTC.

The chain combines TRBV28 with TRBJ2-3, with 7 bases matching TRBD2. The V segment lost 2 bases and the J segment 3 bases; nucleotides outside the gene matches: 2. Germline CDR1 MDHEN, CDR2 SYDVKM. CDR3 length equals 14 residues. CDR3: CASSLGGSTDTQYF. The CDR3 DNA reads as TGTGCCAGCAGTTTAGGCGGGAGTACAGATACGCAGTATTTT.

The chain couples TRBV4-3 to TRBJ2-7; tentatively, D is TRBD2 (6 bases). Trimming stripped 1 base from V and 3 bases from J, with 13 bases between. Germline V gives CDR1 LGHNA, CDR2 YSLEER. The length of the CDR3 is 15 residues. The CDR3 reads CASSQGSGGNYEQYF. As DNA, the CDR3 is TGCGCCAGCAGCCAAGGTAGCGGTGGGAACTACGAGCAGTACTTC.